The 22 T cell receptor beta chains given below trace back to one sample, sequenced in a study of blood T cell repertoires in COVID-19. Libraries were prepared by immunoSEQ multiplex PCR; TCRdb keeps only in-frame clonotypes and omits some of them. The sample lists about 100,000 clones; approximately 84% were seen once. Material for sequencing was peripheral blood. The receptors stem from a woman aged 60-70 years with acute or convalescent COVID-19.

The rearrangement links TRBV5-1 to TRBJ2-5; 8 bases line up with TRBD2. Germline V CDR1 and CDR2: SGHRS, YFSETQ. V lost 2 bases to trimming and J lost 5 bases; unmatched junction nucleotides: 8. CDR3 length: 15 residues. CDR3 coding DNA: TGCGCCAGCAGCTTATTAGCGGGGACCCCGGAGACCCAGTACTTC. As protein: CASSLLAGTPETQYF.

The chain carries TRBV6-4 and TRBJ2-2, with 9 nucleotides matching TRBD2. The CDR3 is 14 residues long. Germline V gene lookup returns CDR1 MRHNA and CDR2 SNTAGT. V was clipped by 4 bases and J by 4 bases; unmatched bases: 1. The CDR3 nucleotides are TGTGCCAGCAGTGGAGCGGGGGGCACCGGGGAGCTGTTTTTT. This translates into CASSGAGGTGELFF.

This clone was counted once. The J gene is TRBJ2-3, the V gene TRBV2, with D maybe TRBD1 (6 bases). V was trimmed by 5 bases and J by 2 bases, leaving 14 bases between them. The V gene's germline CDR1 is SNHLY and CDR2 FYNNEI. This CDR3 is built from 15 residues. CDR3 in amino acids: CASSNRAPSTDTQYF. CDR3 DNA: TGTGCCAGCAGTAACAGGGCTCCCTCCACAGATACGCAGTATTTT.

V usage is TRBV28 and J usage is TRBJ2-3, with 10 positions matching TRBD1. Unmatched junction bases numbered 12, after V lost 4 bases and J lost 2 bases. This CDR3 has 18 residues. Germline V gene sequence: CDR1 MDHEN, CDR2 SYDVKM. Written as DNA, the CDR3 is TGTGCCAGCAGTTCCGGGACAGGGGTCACCCCCGCCACAGATACGCAGTATTTT. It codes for CASSSGTGVTPATDTQYF. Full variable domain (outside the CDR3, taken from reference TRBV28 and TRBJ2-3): DVKVTQSSRYLVKRTGEKVFLECVQDMDHENMFWYRQDPGLGLRLIYFSYDVKMKEKGDIPEGYSVSREKKERFSLILESASTNQTSMYLCASSSGTGVTPATDTQYFGPGTRLTVL.

The chain's CDR3 is CASTLGANTGELFF. The CDR3 DNA reads as TGTGCCAGCACCTTAGGGGCGAACACCGGGGAGCTGTTTTTT. V and J are TRBV27 and TRBJ2-2, with D possibly being TRBD1 (5 bases). With 7 bases removed from V and 0 bases from J, the gap between germline ends came to 9 bases. The CDR3 has 14 amino acids. Germline V gene sequence: CDR1 MNHEY, CDR2 SMNVEV (reference sequence).

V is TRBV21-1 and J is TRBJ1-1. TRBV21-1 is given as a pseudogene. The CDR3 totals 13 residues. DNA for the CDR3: TGTGCCAGCAGCAAAGCCACGGGCGGAGGAGCTTTCTTT. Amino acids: CASSKATGGGAFF.

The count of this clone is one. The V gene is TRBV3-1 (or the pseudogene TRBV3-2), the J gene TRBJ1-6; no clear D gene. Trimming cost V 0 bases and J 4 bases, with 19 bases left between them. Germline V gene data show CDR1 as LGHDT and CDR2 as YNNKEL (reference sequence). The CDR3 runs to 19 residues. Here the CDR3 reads CASSQDPPVARAYNSPLHF. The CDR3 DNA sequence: TGTGCCAGCAGCCAAGATCCCCCCGTGGCGAGGGCTTATAATTCACCCCTCCACTTT.

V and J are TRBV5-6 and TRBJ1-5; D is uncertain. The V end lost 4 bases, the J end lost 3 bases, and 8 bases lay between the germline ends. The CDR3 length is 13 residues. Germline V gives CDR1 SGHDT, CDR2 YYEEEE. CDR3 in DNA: TGTGCCAGCAGCGAGCGCAACAATCAGCCCCAGCATTTT. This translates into CASSERNNQPQHF.

The CDR3 DNA is TGTGCCAGCAGCCCACAGGGGGGTGAGGGCTACACCTTC. It is translated as CASSPQGGEGYTF. This rearrangement joins TRBV3-1 (or the pseudogene TRBV3-2) to TRBJ1-2; 8 nucleotides agree with TRBD1. There are 13 residues in the CDR3. CDR1 is LGHDT, CDR2 YNNKEL, per germline (reference sequence). Trimming took 4 bases from V and 8 from J; bases not matched to a gene: 6.

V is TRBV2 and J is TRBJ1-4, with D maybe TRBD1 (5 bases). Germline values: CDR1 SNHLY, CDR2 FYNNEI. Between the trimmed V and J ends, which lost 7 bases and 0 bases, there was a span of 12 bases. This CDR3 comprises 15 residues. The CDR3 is CASNRQPATNEKLFF. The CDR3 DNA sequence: TGTGCCAGCAACAGACAGCCAGCAACTAATGAAAAACTGTTTTTT.

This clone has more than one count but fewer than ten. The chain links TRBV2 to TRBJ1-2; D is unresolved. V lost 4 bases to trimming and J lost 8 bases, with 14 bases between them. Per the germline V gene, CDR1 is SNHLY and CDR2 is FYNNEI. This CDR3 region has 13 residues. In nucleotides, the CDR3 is TGTGCCAGCAGTGTGGGAGTGGGCGACGGCTACACCTTC. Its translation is CASSVGVGDGYTF.

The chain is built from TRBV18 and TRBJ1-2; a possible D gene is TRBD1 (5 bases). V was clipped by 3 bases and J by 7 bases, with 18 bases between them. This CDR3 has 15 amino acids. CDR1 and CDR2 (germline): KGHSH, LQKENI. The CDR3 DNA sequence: TGTGCCAGCTCACCCCCCACGGGCGGGGCGAGTGGCTACACCTTC. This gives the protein CASSPPTGGASGYTF.

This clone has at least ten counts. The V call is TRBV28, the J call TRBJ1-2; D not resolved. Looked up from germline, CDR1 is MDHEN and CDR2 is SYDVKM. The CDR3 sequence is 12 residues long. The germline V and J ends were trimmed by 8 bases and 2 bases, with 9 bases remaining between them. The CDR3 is CASDNTNYGYTF. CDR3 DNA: TGTGCCAGCGACAACACCAACTATGGCTACACCTTC.

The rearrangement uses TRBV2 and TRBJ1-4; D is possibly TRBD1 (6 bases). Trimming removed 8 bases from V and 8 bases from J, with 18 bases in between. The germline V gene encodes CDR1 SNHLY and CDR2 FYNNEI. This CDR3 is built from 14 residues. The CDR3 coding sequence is TGTGCCAGCCGGAAGGGGGACGTCGGCGAAAAACTGTTTTTT. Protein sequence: CASRKGDVGEKLFF.

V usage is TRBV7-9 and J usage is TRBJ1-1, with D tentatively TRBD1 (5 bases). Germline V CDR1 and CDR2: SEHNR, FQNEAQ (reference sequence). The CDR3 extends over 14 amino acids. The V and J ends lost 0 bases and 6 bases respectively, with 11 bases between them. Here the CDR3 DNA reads TGTGCCAGCAGCTTAGCTATGGACACAGCTGAAGCTTTCTTT. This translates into CASSLAMDTAEAFF.

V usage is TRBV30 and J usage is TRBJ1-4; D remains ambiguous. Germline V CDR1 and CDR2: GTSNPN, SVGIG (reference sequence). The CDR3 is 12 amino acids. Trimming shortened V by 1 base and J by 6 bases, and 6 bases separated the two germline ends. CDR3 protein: CAWSARDEKLFF. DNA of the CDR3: TGTGCCTGGAGTGCCCGGGATGAAAAACTGTTTTTT.

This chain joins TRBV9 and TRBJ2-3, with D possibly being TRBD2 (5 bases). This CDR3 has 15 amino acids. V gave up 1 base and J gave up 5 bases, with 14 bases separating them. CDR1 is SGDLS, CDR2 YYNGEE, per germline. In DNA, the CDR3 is TGTGCCAGCAGCGTAAGTCCGAGGGTTGGAGATACGCAGTATTTT. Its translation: CASSVSPRVGDTQYF.

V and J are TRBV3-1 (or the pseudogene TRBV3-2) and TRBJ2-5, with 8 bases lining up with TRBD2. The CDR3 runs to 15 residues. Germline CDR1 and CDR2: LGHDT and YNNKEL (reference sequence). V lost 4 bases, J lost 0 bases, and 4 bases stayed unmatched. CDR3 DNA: TGTGCCAGCAGCCTCGCCGGGGGGGACCAAGAGACCCAGTACTTC. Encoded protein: CASSLAGGDQETQYF.

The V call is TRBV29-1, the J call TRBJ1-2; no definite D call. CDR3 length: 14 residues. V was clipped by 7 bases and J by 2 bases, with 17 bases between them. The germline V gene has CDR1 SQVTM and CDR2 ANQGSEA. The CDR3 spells CSASLVPRNYGYTF. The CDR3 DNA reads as TGCAGCGCATCCCTTGTCCCTCGGAACTATGGCTACACCTTC.

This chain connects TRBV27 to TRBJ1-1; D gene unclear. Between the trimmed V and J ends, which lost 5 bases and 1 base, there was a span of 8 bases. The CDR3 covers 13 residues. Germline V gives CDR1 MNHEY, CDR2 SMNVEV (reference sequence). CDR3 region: CASSPDWNTEAFF. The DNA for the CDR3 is TGTGCCAGCAGTCCCGACTGGAACACTGAAGCTTTCTTT.

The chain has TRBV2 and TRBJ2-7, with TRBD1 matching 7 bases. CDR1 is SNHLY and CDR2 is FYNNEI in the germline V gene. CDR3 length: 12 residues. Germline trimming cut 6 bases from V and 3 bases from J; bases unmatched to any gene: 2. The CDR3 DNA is TGTGCCAGCAGCAGACAGGGCTACGAGCAGTACTTC. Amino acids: CASSRQGYEQYF.

DNA for the CDR3: TGTGCCAGCAGCTTAGGACAGAGGGGAGATACGCAGTATTTT. Its translation is CASSLGQRGDTQYF. The rearrangement uses TRBV7-3 and TRBJ2-3, with D possibly TRBD1 on 6 matching bases. The CDR3 contains 14 residues. V was cut by 2 bases and J by 5 bases, with 11 bases left in between. Germline V gene lookup returns CDR1 SGHTA and CDR2 FQGTGA.